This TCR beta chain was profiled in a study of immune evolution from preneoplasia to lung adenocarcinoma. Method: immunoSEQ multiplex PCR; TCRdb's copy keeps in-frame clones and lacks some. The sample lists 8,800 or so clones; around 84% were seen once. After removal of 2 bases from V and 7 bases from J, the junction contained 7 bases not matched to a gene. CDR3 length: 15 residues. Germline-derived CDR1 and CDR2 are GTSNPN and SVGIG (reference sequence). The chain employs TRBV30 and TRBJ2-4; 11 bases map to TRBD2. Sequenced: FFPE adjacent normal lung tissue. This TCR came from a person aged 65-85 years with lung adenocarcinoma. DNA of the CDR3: TGTGCCTGGAGTCTTGGGCTAGCGGGGGGTAACATTCAGTACTTC. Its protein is CAWSLGLAGGNIQYF.